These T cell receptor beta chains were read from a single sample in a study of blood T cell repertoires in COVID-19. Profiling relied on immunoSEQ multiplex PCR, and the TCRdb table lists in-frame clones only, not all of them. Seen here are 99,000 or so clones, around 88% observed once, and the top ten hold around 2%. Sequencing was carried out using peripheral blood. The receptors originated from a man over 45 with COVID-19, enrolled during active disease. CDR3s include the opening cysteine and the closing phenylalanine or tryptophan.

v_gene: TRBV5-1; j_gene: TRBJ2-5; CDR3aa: CASSLGTIQETQYF
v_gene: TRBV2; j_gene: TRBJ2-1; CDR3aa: CASSEAGRLYNEQFF
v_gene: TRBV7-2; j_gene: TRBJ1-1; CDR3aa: CASSLRLRRGAIMNTEAFF
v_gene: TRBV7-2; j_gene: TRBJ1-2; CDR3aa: CASSLAGGTGPLGYTF
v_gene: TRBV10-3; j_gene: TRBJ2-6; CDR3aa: CAMRTGTASGANVLTF
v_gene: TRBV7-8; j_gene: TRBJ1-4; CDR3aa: CASSLRVGLGSEKLFF
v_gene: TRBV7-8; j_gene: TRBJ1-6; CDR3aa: CASSLIRAGSPLHF
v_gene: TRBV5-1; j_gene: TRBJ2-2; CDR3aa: CASSLARGGRTGELFF
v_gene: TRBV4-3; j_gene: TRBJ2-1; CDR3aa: CASSQDQASSGGAGEQFF
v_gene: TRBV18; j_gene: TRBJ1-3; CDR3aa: CASSPLSTQDSGNTIYF
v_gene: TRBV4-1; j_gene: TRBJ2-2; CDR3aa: CASSQDGAGAGELFF
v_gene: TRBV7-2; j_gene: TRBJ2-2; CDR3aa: CASTEAGSSGELFF
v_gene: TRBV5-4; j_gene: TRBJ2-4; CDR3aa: CASSPRTGQNIQYF
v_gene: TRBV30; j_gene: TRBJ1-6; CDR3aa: CAWSVLDREAPLHF
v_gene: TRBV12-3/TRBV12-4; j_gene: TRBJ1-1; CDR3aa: CASSRGSNTEAFF
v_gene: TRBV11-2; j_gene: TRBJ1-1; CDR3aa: CASSFGRGFEAFF
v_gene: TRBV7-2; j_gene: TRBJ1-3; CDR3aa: CASSPGQVSGNTIYF
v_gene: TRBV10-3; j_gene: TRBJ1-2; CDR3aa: CAISDGGQGVFFDGYTF